Following are 14 T cell receptor beta chains from one sample sequenced in a study of CD8+CD57+ T cells in acquired aplastic anemia. Genomic DNA served as template for TCR beta VDJ and CDR3 profiling. A single record per CDR3 protein comes from TCRdb applying MiXCR to the reads. The data show hundreds of thousands of distinct CDR3 sequences, under 80% seen once. Source material: sorted CD4+, CD8+, or CD8+CD57+ T cells (not recorded which) from PBMCs. The receptor set was obtained from a human donor in good health, serving as a control.

CDR3 loop: CATSVRDNSYEQYF. The CDR3 DNA follows: TGTGCCACCAGCGTCCGGGACAACTCCTACGAGCAGTACTTC. This rearrangement joins TRBV15 to TRBJ2-7; a weak D match, TRBD1 (6 bases). V dropped 5 bases and J dropped 0 bases, with 11 bases sitting between them. The CDR3 totals 14 residues. Germline assignment: CDR1 LNHNV and CDR2 YYDKDF (reference sequence).

Turning to this clonotype: No conserved phenylalanine or tryptophan ends this CDR3, so it is likely a read error. No DNA is shown, since the ends of the CDR3 on it are uncertain; the CDR3 is the one TCRdb lists. CDR3 amino acids: CASSLGLDGNTLY. V is TRBV7-2 and J is TRBJ2-2. Germline CDR1 and CDR2: SGHTA and FQGNSA. With termini counted, the CDR3 has 13 amino acids.

This clonotype was picked up many times. The chain couples TRBV7-2 to TRBJ2-1; TRBD2 is a possible D gene (5 bases). The CDR3 length is 14 residues. V gave up 7 bases and J gave up 5 bases, with 15 bases separating them. CDR1 and CDR2 (germline): SGHTA, FQGNSA. The CDR3 region is CASTFNAGHNEQFF. Here the CDR3 DNA reads TGTGCCAGCACCTTCAACGCGGGCCACAATGAGCAGTTCTTC.

J is TRBJ2-7 and V is TRBV10-3; TRBD1 matches at 12 bases. Germline V gives CDR1 ENHRY, CDR2 SYGVKD. This CDR3 has 14 residues. Trimming at V came to 6 bases and at J to 11 bases, leaving 11 bases not matched to a gene. CDR3 in DNA: TGTGCCATCAGCGAGGGACAGGGGGCCGACGGGGAGTACTTC. Its translation is CAISEGQGADGEYF.

This clonotype was seen many times. The chain employs TRBV18 and TRBJ2-3; tentative D call: TRBD2 (6 bases). Germline-derived CDR1 and CDR2 are KGHSH and LQKENI. V was shortened by 0 bases and J by 5 bases, with 6 bases between the two germline ends. The CDR3 is 13 residues long. DNA of the CDR3: TGTGCCAGCTCACCACCGGAGGGAGATACGCAGTATTTT. Translated, it gives CASSPPEGDTQYF. Looking up the rest from reference TRBV18 and TRBJ2-3 gives the full variable domain: NAGVMQNPRHLVRRRGQEARLRCSPMKGHSHVYWYRQLPEEGLKFMVYLQKENIIDESGMPKERFSAEFPKEGPSILRIQQVVRGDSAAYFCASSPPEGDTQYFGPGTRLTVL.

V usage is TRBV5-1 and J usage is TRBJ1-2; a possible D gene is TRBD1 (6 bases). V shed 4 bases and J shed 8 bases, with 21 bases lying between them. Germline V CDR1 and CDR2: SGHRS, YFSETQ. The CDR3 consists of 15 residues. The CDR3 here is CASSQPGGGQRGYTF. CDR3 sequence (DNA): TGCGCCAGCAGCCAACCCGGGGGGGGGCAAAGAGGCTACACCTTC.

The chain is built from TRBV5-1 and TRBJ1-5; D uncertain. Germline CDR1 is SGHRS and CDR2 is YFSETQ. V lost 0 bases and J 7 bases, leaving 14 bases between the germline ends. The CDR3 runs 15 residues. The CDR3 DNA reads as TGCGCCAGCAGCTTGGACGGGATTCGTGACCAGCCCCAGCATTTT. Translation gives CASSLDGIRDQPQHF.

As to this clonotype: The junction and the germline gene differ at one end; a read error may be behind it. The chain couples TRBV7-9 to TRBJ1-3, with a tentative D call TRBD1 (6 bases). Germline CDR1 and CDR2: SEHNR and FQNEAQ (reference sequence). The CDR3 sequence is 14 residues long. In nucleotides, the CDR3 is TGTGCCAGCAACGGAGAGGTAGGGGGAACTGAAGTTTTTTTT. Amino acid sequence: CASNGEVGGTEVFF.

The genes are TRBV5-5 and TRBJ1-1; D is unresolved. V lost 2 bases and J 5 bases, leaving 10 bases between the germline ends. This CDR3 is 13 amino acids long. The V gene's germline CDR1 is SGHKS and CDR2 YYEKEE (reference sequence). The CDR3 sequence is CASSLERRTEAFF. CDR3 coding DNA: TGTGCCAGCAGCTTAGAGAGGAGAACTGAAGCTTTCTTT.

This clonotype was picked up a small number of times. This could be a read error, since a much larger clone is one nucleotide away. The chain recombines TRBV10-3 with TRBJ1-1, with D uncertain. CDR3 size: 13 residues. The V gene lost 3 bases and the J gene lost 4 bases, with 9 bases spanning the gap. CDR1 and CDR2 (germline): ENHRY, SYGVKD. CDR3 amino acids: CAISDSPVTEAFF. The CDR3 nucleotides read TGTGCCATCAGTGACAGCCCCGTCACTGAAGCTTTCTTT.

V is TRBV10-2 and J is TRBJ2-2; 11 positions agree with TRBD2. Trimming removed 0 bases from V and 3 bases from J; junction bases left unmatched: 6. CDR3 size: 18 residues. Germline V gives CDR1 WSHSY, CDR2 SAAADI. DNA of the CDR3: TGCGCCAGCAGTGAGTCTCCTAGCGGGAGGTCGGACACCGGGGAGCTGTTTTTT. This codes for CASSESPSGRSDTGELFF.

J is TRBJ2-1 and V is TRBV2, with 9 bases fitting TRBD2. The J call may be faulty, since TRBJ2-7 better matches the DNA end. Per the germline V gene, CDR1 is SNHLY and CDR2 is FYNNEI. The CDR3 has 14 residues. The CDR3 DNA follows: TGTGCCAGCATAGCCAGCGGGGGGAACGAGGAGCAGTACTTC. Translation gives CASIASGGNEEQYF.

Notes on this clonotype: The junction departs from the called germline gene at one end, perhaps through a read error. V usage is TRBV7-2 and J usage is TRBJ2-1; TRBD2 aligns across 8 bases. The V gene's germline CDR1 is SGHTA and CDR2 FQGNSA. CDR3 length: 15 amino acids. CDR3 amino acids: CASSSPGGDQPEHFF. CDR3 DNA sequence: TGTGCCAGCAGCTCTCCGGGAGGGGATCAGCCCGAGCATTTCTTC.

The chain has TRBV7-8 and TRBJ1-2; D may be TRBD1 (5 bases). The V gene lost 2 bases and the J gene lost 2 bases, with 12 bases spanning the gap. The germline CDR1 and CDR2 sequences are SGHVS and FQNEAQ. The length of the CDR3 is 15 residues. CDR3 residues: CASSLRPGINYGYTF. CDR3 nucleotide sequence: TGTGCCAGCAGCTTAAGGCCAGGGATCAACTATGGCTACACCTTC.